The rows below give T cell receptor beta chains drawn from one sample of a study of cytomegalovirus exposure and HLA in healthy donors. Produced via immunoSEQ multiplex PCR; TCRdb's table is partial and in-frame only. The sample yields 65,000 to 80,000 clones, roughly 80% seen once. Sequenced sample: PBMCs. These receptors came from a middle-aged woman in good health and CMV-seropositive. CDR3s include the opening cysteine and the closing phenylalanine or tryptophan. Fields, in order: D gene, J gene, clone size, V gene, CDR3 DNA, CDR3 protein. A D gene is named only where the DNA matches it firmly. Expanded clones are given a class, and other clones once, few, many or no size at all.

>NA|TRBJ1-1|NA|TRBV4-1
TGCGCCAGCAGCCAAGATCATGTCGGGGGGTACATCAAAGCTTTCTTT
CASSQDHVGGYIKAFF
>TRBD1|TRBJ1-4|NA|TRBV30
TGTGCCTGGAGTGACAGGGGGCATGAAAAACTGTTTTTT
CAWSDRGHEKLFF
>TRBD2|TRBJ2-7|NA|TRBV29-1
TGCAGCGTGGGGGAGGGGAGCTCCTACGAGCAGTACTTC
CSVGEGSSYEQYF
>NA|TRBJ1-1|NA|TRBV18
TGTGCCAGCTCACCGGGAGAGAACACTGAAGCTTTCTTT
CASSPGENTEAFF
>TRBD2|TRBJ2-7|few|TRBV29-1
TGCAGCGTTGAGGGTCCGGGAGGTCAATACGAGCAGTACTTC
CSVEGPGGQYEQYF
>NA|TRBJ2-5|once|TRBV2
TGTGCCAGTAGTGAGGCCGTGTACCAAGAGACCCAGTACTTC
CASSEAVYQETQYF
>NA|TRBJ1-1|NA|TRBV7-9
TGTGCCAGCAGCTGGGGGGGGTTAGAATTGAACACTGAAGCTTTCTTT
CASSWGGLELNTEAFF
>TRBD1|TRBJ2-2|NA|TRBV27
TGTGCCAGCAGTTTATCCTCGGGACAGGGTGGAAGCGGGGAGCTGTTTTTT
CASSLSSGQGGSGELFF
>NA|TRBJ2-5|NA|TRBV2
TGTGCCAGCAGTTGGTACAGCCAAGAGACCCAGTACTTC
CASSWYSQETQYF
>TRBD2|TRBJ2-7|NA|TRBV11-2
TGTGCCAGCAGCCAAGGACTAGCGGGGGGGTATAACTCCTACGAGCAGTACTTC
CASSQGLAGGYNSYEQYF
>TRBD1|TRBJ1-2|NA|TRBV7-2
TGTGCCAGCCAACAGGACAGGGGCTATGGCTACACCTTC
CASQQDRGYGYTF
>NA|TRBJ2-1|once|TRBV28
TGTGCCAGCAGTACTAATCCGTCCTACAATGAGCAGTTCTTC
CASSTNPSYNEQFF
>TRBD1|TRBJ1-5|NA|TRBV28
TGTGCCAGCAGTTTCCCCCCAGGGGGCAGGAATCAGCCCCAGCATTTT
CASSFPPGGRNQPQHF
>TRBD2|TRBJ2-1|NA|TRBV28
TGTGCCAGCAGCCAGACTAGCGGGAGACCAAGCAATGAGCAGTTCTTC
CASSQTSGRPSNEQFF
>TRBD2|TRBJ2-7|NA|TRBV30
TGTGCCTGGACTAGCGGGACCACCTCCTCAACCTACGAGCAGTACTTC
CAWTSGTTSSTYEQYF
>TRBD1|TRBJ2-7|NA|TRBV29-1
TGCAGCGTGAAAACCGGGACAGGGCTCTCCGAGCAGTACTTC
CSVKTGTGLSEQYF
>TRBD2|TRBJ2-3|NA|TRBV19
TGTGCCAGTAGTACCCAGCGGGGGGGCCGTCCAGATACGCAGTATTTT
CASSTQRGGRPDTQYF
>TRBD2|TRBJ2-7|NA|TRBV28
TGTGCCAGCAGTCCGACTAGCGGGAGACGGCGGGAGCAGTACTTC
CASSPTSGRRREQYF